This T cell receptor (beta chain) derives from a study of T cells in Graves' hyperthyroidism and ophthalmopathy. Study-wide results and limits: Separation of ophthalmopathy from stable hyperthyroidism was achieved by a 13 V-J model.

A lack of ophthalmopathy progression within 18 months defined stable Graves' hyperthyroidism. Any patient presenting with uncontrolled infection, other autoimmune disease, pregnancy or lactation was left out. Used for diagnoses were clinical symptoms, serum thyroxine and TRAb, thyroid ultrasound and orbital computed tomography. TCR beta CDR3 regions were amplified from RNA. The study used the HTBI primer set for a first-round RT-PCR of the TCR CDR3. TCRdb redid the calling of the multiplex PCR reads with MiXCR, one entry per CDR3 protein. Of hundreds of thousands of distinct CDR3 sequences listed, around 15% are singletons. This clonotype was observed many times. Antigen specificity is unknown. Sequencing was performed on blood. The sequence was collected from a woman aged 18-29 years with Graves' hyperthyroidism.

The chain's CDR3 is CASSQEVGSYNEQFF. DNA of the CDR3: TGTGCCAGCAGCCAAGAGGTTGGCTCGTACAATGAGCAGTTCTTC. The chain recombines TRBV14 with TRBJ2-1, with D uncertain. The CDR3 spans 15 residues. Trimming pared 0 bases from V and 4 bases from J, leaving 10 bases between. Per germline, CDR1 SGHDN and CDR2 FVKESK.